Below are 24 T cell receptor beta chains sequenced from a single sample in a study of tumor-infiltrating lymphocytes in localized non-small cell lung cancer. Sequencing used immunoSEQ multiplex PCR; TCRdb keeps in-frame clones, though not all of them. The data hold around 12,000 clones, with approximately 66% observed a single time. Sample: lung tumor tissue. The receptors come from a human donor with non-small cell lung cancer.

The chain couples TRBV7-9 to TRBJ2-7; D perhaps matches TRBD1 (5 bases). The CDR3 loop spans 11 amino acids. Trimming left V 11 bases short and J 5 bases short, with 13 bases between. Germline lookup yields CDR1 SEHNR and CDR2 FQNEAQ (reference sequence). The DNA for the CDR3 is TGTGCCGTCTGGCAAGGGGACGAGCAGTACTTC. Translation: CAVWQGDEQYF.

This clone was seen only once. V is TRBV6-5 and J is TRBJ2-7, with D possibly matching TRBD2 (6 bases). This CDR3 has 15 residues. Germline CDR1 reads MNHEY; CDR2 reads SVGAGI. V was clipped by 0 bases and J by 3 bases, with 12 bases between them. CDR3 protein: CASSYSISGGYEQYF. The DNA of the CDR3 is TGTGCCAGCAGTTACTCGATATCCGGGGGCTACGAGCAGTACTTC.

This clone was observed a handful of times. The gene calls are TRBV7-8 and TRBJ2-1; the D gene is possibly TRBD2 (5 bases). The CDR3 runs to 16 residues. V lost 1 base and J 3 bases, leaving 13 bases between the germline ends. Per germline, CDR1 SGHVS and CDR2 FQNEAQ. The CDR3 here is CASSLVGGTDYNEQFF. As DNA, the CDR3 is TGTGCCAGCAGCTTAGTTGGAGGCACGGACTACAATGAGCAGTTCTTC.

The chain has TRBV18 and TRBJ1-1, with D possibly being TRBD1 (5 bases). The CDR3 is 15 amino acids. V was shortened by 1 base and J by 3 bases, with 12 bases between the two germline ends. Germline V gene sequence: CDR1 KGHSH, CDR2 LQKENI. The CDR3 DNA follows: TGTGCCAGCTCACCACGGAGGGGCTTGGACACTGAAGCTTTCTTT. Translating it yields CASSPRRGLDTEAFF.

The J gene is TRBJ2-5, the V gene TRBV10-3, with 7 bases lining up with TRBD1. The length of the CDR3 is 16 residues. After removal of 8 bases from V and 1 base from J, the junction contained 13 bases not matched to a gene. Germline CDR1 is ENHRY and CDR2 is SYGVKD. CDR3 loop: CAIRGATGAPQETQYF. As DNA, the CDR3 is TGTGCCATCCGCGGAGCCACAGGGGCTCCCCAAGAGACCCAGTACTTC.

This sequence joins TRBV5-1 and TRBJ2-1, with D perhaps matching TRBD2 (6 bases). V lost 3 bases and J lost 3, with 10 bases in between. The CDR3 consists of 14 residues. CDR1 SGHRS and CDR2 YFSETQ come from the germline V gene. CDR3 residues: CASSSGEFYNEQFF. CDR3 in DNA: TGCGCCAGCAGCTCGGGGGAGTTCTACAATGAGCAGTTCTTC.

This sequence joins TRBV11-1 and TRBJ1-1, with D unresolved. Germline CDR1 is SGHAT and CDR2 is FQDESV (reference sequence). The CDR3 consists of 13 residues. The V and J ends lost 3 bases and 7 bases respectively, with 12 bases between them. The CDR3 nucleotides are TGTGCCAGCAGCTTGGGCACTGCTTTTGAAGCTTTCTTT. Protein product: CASSLGTAFEAFF.

CDR3 protein: CASSFTDRGTEAFF. CDR3 nucleotide sequence: TGCGCCAGCAGCTTCACCGACAGGGGAACTGAAGCTTTCTTT. J is TRBJ1-1 and V is TRBV5-1, with TRBD1 identical over 8 bases. Germline V gives CDR1 SGHRS, CDR2 YFSETQ. There are 14 residues in the CDR3. Germline trimming cut 2 bases from V and 5 bases from J; bases unmatched to any gene: 5.

This clone is medium-sized (0.01 to 0.1%). This sequence joins TRBV5-4 and TRBJ2-5, with D possibly matching TRBD2 (6 bases). This CDR3 spans 14 amino acids. Trimming shortened V by 2 bases and J by 3 bases, and 11 bases separated the two germline ends. Per the germline V gene, CDR1 is SGHNT and CDR2 is YYREEE (reference sequence). CDR3 region: CASSFSAGKETQYF. CDR3 nucleotides: TGTGCCAGCAGCTTTTCTGCGGGGAAAGAGACCCAGTACTTC. Full variable domain (missing parts from reference TRBV5-4 and TRBJ2-5): ETGVTQSPTHLIKTRGQQVTLRCSSQSGHNTVSWYQQALGQGPQFIFQYYREEENGRGNFPPRFSGLQFPNYSSELNVNALELDDSALYLCASSFSAGKETQYFGPGTRLLVL.

The chain joins TRBV7-9 to TRBJ2-4, with 13 bases lining up with TRBD2. This CDR3 contains 19 residues. Germline CDR1 is SEHNR and CDR2 is FQNEAQ (reference sequence). The V segment lost 5 bases and the J segment 5 bases; nucleotides outside the gene matches: 15. Here the CDR3 reads CASSLRRTSGSSAENIQYF. CDR3 DNA sequence: TGTGCCAGCAGCCTTCGACGGACTAGCGGGAGTTCCGCAGAAAACATTCAGTACTTC.

The J gene is TRBJ2-5, the V gene TRBV18; D remains ambiguous. This CDR3 has 12 residues. Between the trimmed V and J ends, which lost 3 bases and 5 bases, there was a span of 7 bases. Germline V lookup: CDR1 KGHSH, CDR2 LQKENI. The CDR3 bases are TGTGCCAGCTCACCTACACGGGAGACCCAGTACTTC. This sequence encodes CASSPTRETQYF.

By its share, this clone is medium-sized. The chain couples TRBV6-1 to TRBJ2-5, with D possibly being TRBD2 (6 bases). Looked up from germline, CDR1 is MNHNS and CDR2 is SASEGT. V dropped 2 bases and J dropped 5 bases, with 9 bases sitting between them. This CDR3 has 13 residues. CDR3 residues: CASSEREEETQYF. The DNA for the CDR3 is TGTGCCAGCAGTGAAAGGGAGGAGGAGACCCAGTACTTC.

The gene calls are TRBV20-1 and TRBJ1-2; no clear D gene. V dropped 3 bases and J dropped 4 bases, with 3 bases sitting between them. CDR3 length equals 10 residues. Looked up from germline, CDR1 is DFQATT and CDR2 is SNEGSKA (reference sequence). CDR3 nucleotides: TGCAGTGCTAGGGGCTATGGCTACACCTTC. It translates to CSARGYGYTF.

This clone was picked up one time. The rearrangement joins TRBV7-9 to TRBJ1-2; D gene uncertain. The CDR3 length is 15 residues. Germline V gives CDR1 SEHNR, CDR2 FQNEAQ (reference sequence). The ends were cut back, 2 bases at V and 0 bases at J, with 10 bases in the middle. In DNA form, the CDR3 reads TGTGCCAGCAGCTTATCTGGGGTAACTAACTATGGCTACACCTTC. The encoded protein is CASSLSGVTNYGYTF.

This clone is labeled as medium-sized. This chain connects TRBV5-1 to TRBJ1-3; D ambiguous. The germline V gene has CDR1 SGHRS and CDR2 YFSETQ. The CDR3 extends over 13 amino acids. V was pared by 5 bases and J by 0 bases, with 6 bases between. The CDR3 region has the DNA TGCGCCAGCAGAGATGTCTCTGGAAACACCATATATTTT. It translates to CASRDVSGNTIYF.

The V and J genes are TRBV6-5 and TRBJ1-1; a weak D match, TRBD1 (5 bases). V lost 7 bases to trimming and J lost 3 bases, with 15 bases between them. Germline assignment: CDR1 MNHEY and CDR2 SVGAGI. The length of the CDR3 is 14 residues. The DNA for the CDR3 is TGTGCCAGCATAGCGGATACAGGACACACTGAAGCTTTCTTT. It is translated as CASIADTGHTEAFF.

The V and J genes are TRBV30 and TRBJ2-7; D is perhaps TRBD2 (5 bases). In germline, CDR1 is GTSNPN, CDR2 SVGIG (reference sequence). This CDR3 spans 13 amino acids. V lost 2 bases and J lost 6, with 14 bases in between. CDR3 coding DNA: TGTGCCTGGAGTCGGGGAACCTTCGGCGAGCAGTACTTC. Protein sequence: CAWSRGTFGEQYF.

The chain employs TRBV5-5 and TRBJ1-2; D is uncertain. Germline CDR1 is SGHKS and CDR2 is YYEKEE (reference sequence). The V end was cut by 0 bases, the J end by 3 bases, with 3 bases between. This CDR3 has 12 amino acids. Here the CDR3 DNA reads TGTGCCAGCAGCTTGGGGGACTATGGCTACACCTTC. Translated, it gives CASSLGDYGYTF.

V is TRBV28 and J is TRBJ2-3; 10 nucleotides align to TRBD2. V trimming: 8 bases; J trimming: 2 bases; junction bases outside the gene matches: 13. Germline V CDR1 and CDR2: MDHEN, SYDVKM. This CDR3 spans 17 amino acids. The CDR3 DNA is TGTGCCAGCGGTGGGGTTGGACTAGCGGTCTTCACAGATACGCAGTATTTT. Translated: CASGGVGLAVFTDTQYF.

In its sample, this clone is medium-sized. V gene TRBV2 combines with J gene TRBJ1-1; D uncertain. CDR3 length: 13 residues. From germline, CDR1 is SNHLY and CDR2 FYNNEI. V was cut by 2 bases and J by 6 bases, with 10 bases left in between. CDR3 coding DNA: TGTGCCAGCAGTGAAAGAGGGTTGGCTGAAGCTTTCTTT. This gives the protein CASSERGLAEAFF.

Points on this clone: The same CDR3 is also encoded by other DNA sequences in this sample. This chain connects TRBV5-1 to TRBJ2-5, with unresolved D. The V end was cut by 4 bases, the J end by 2 bases, with 12 bases between. This CDR3 contains 14 residues. From germline, CDR1 is SGHRS and CDR2 YFSETQ. The DNA for the CDR3 is TGCGCCAGCAGCCTGGTCCAACCTCAAGAGACCCAGTACTTC. Translating gives CASSLVQPQETQYF.

In this sample, this clone turned up once. J is TRBJ2-2 and V is TRBV5-1; no clear D gene. The V gene lost 0 bases and the J gene lost 1 base, with 7 bases spanning the gap. Germline V gene lookup returns CDR1 SGHRS and CDR2 YFSETQ. CDR3 size: 15 residues. The CDR3 loop reads CASSLDPGNTGELFF. The CDR3 DNA reads as TGCGCCAGCAGCTTGGATCCAGGGAACACCGGGGAGCTGTTTTTT.

The table lists this clone with a count of one. The V and J genes are TRBV6-5 and TRBJ2-7; 8 positions match TRBD2. Germline V gene data show CDR1 as MNHEY and CDR2 as SVGAGI. The CDR3 has 14 residues. J was trimmed by 2 bases and V by 4 bases; bases with no gene match: 4. CDR3 DNA: TGTGCCAGCAGTTCCCCGGGACTAGCCTACGAGCAGTACTTC. Its protein product is CASSSPGLAYEQYF.

The V and J genes are TRBV10-2 and TRBJ2-7, with 7 bases that match TRBD1. Germline CDR1 WSHSY, CDR2 SAAADI. This CDR3 is 14 amino acids long. V was clipped by 6 bases and J by 7 bases; unmatched bases: 12. CDR3 nucleotide sequence: TGCGCCAGCAGAACGATAACAGGGGATGATGAGCAGTACTTC. Amino acids: CASRTITGDDEQYF.